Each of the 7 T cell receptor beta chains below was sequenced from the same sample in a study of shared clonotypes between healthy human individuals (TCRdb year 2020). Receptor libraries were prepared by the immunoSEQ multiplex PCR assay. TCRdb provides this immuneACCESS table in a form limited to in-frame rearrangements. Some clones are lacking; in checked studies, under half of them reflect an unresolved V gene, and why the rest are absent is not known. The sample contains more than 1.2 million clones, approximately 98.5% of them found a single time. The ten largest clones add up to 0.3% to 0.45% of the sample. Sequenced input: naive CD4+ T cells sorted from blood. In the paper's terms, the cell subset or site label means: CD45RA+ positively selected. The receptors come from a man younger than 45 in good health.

This CDR3 is CASSKTGMSNQPQHF. The CDR3 region has the DNA TGTGCCAGTAGTAAAACAGGCATGAGCAATCAGCCCCAGCATTTT. V gene TRBV19 combines with J gene TRBJ1-5; weak D call: TRBD1 (5 bases). The CDR3 is 15 amino acids. The germline V gene has CDR1 LNHDA and CDR2 SQIVND (reference sequence). The V end lost 4 bases, the J end lost 1 base, and 11 bases lay between the germline ends.

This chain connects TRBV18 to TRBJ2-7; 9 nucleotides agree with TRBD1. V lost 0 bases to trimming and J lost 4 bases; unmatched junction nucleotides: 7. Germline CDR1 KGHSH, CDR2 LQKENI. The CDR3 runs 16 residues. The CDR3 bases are TGTGCCAGCTCACCACCGGGGACAGGGCTTCGGTACGAGCAGTACTTC. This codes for CASSPPGTGLRYEQYF.

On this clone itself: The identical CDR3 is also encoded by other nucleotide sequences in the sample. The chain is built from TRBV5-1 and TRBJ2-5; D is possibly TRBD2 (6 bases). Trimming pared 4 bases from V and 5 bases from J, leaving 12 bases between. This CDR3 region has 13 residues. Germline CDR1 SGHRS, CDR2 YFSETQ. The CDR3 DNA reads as TGCGCCAGCAGCCCCCCAGGAGGGGAGACCCAGTACTTC. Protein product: CASSPPGGETQYF.

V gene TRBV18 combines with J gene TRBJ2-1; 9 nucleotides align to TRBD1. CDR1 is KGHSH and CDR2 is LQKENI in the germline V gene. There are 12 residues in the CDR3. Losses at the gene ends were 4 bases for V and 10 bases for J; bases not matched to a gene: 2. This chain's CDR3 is CASSLGQGEQFF. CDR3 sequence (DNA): TGTGCCAGCTCACTGGGACAGGGAGAGCAGTTCTTC.

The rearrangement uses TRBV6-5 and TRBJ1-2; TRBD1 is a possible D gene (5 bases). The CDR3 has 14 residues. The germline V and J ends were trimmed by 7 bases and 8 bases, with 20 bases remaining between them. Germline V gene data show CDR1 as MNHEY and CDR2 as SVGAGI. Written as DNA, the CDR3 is TGTGCCAGCACCGGACCGGAGGCAGGGAACGGCTACACCTTC. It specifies CASTGPEAGNGYTF.

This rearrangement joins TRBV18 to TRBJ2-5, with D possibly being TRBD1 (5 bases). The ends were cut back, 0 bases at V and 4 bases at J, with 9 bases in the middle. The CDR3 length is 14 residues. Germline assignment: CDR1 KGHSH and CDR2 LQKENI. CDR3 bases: TGTGCCAGCTCACCACCGGCAGGGCGAGAGACCCAGTACTTC. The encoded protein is CASSPPAGRETQYF.

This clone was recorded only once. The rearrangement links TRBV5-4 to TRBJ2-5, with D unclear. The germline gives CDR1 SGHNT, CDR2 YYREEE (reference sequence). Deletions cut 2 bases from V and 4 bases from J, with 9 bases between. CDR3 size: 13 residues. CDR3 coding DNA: TGTGCCAGCAGCTTACGACCCCCAGAGACCCAGTACTTC. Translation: CASSLRPPETQYF.